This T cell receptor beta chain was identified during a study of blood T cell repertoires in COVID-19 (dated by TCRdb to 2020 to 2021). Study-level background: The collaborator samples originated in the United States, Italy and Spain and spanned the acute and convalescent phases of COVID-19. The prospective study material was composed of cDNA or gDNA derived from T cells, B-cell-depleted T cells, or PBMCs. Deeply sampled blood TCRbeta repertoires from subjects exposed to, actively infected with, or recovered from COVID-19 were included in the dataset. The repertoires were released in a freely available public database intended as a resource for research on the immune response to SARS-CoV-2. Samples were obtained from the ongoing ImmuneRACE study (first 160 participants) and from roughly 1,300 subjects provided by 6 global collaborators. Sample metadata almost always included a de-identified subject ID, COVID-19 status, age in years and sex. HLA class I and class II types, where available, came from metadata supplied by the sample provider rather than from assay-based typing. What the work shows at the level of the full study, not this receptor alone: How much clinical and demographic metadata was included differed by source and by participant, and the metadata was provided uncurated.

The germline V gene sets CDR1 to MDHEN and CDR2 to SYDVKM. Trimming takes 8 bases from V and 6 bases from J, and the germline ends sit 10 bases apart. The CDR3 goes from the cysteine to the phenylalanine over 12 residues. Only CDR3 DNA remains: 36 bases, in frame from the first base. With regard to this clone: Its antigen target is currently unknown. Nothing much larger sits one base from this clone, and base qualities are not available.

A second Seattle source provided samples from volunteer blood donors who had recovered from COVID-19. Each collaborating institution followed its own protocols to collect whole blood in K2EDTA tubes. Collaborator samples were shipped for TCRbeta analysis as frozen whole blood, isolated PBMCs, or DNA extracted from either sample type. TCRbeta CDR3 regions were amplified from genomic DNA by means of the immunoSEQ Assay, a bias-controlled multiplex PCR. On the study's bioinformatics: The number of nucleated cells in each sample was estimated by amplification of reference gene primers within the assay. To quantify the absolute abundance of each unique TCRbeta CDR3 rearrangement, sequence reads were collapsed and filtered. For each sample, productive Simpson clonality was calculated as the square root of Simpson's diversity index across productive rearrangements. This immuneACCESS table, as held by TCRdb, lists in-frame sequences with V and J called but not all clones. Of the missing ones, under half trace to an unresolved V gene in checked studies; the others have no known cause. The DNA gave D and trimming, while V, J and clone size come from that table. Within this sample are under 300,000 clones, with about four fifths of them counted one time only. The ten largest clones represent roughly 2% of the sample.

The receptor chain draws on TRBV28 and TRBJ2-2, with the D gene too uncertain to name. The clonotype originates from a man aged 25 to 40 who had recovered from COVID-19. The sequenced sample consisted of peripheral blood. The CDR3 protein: CASRSPAGELFF. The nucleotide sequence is TGTGCCAGCCGATCTCCGGCCGGGGAGCTGTTTTTT.